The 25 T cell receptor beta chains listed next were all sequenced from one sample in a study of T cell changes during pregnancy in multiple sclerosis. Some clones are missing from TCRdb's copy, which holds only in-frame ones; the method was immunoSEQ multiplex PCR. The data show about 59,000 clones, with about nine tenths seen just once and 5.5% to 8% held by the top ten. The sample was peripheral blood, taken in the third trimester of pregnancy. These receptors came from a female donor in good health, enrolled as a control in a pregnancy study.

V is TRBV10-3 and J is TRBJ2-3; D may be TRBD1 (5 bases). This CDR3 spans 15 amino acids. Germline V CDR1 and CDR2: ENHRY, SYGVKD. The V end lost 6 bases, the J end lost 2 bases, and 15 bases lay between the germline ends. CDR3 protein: CAIRIFTGSTDTQYF. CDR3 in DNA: TGTGCCATCAGGATCTTTACAGGTTCCACAGATACGCAGTATTTT.

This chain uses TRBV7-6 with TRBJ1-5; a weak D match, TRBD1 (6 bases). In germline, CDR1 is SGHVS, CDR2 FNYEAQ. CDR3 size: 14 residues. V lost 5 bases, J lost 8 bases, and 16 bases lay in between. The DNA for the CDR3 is TGTGCCAGCAGCGCTACAGGGCCCGCGGAGCCCCAGCATTTT. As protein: CASSATGPAEPQHF.

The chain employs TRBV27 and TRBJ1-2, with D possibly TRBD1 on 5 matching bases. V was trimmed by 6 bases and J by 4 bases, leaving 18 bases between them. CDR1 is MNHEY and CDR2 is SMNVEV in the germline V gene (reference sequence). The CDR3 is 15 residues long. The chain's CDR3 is CASSSNPGLSYGYTF. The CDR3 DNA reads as TGTGCCAGCAGCAGCAACCCGGGACTCTCCTATGGCTACACCTTC.

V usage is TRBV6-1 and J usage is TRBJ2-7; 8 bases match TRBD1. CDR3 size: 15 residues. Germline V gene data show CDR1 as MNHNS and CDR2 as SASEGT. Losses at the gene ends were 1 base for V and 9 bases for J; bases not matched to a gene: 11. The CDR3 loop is CASSEVGQGWSGQYF. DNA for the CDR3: TGTGCCAGCAGTGAAGTTGGACAGGGCTGGAGCGGGCAGTACTTC.

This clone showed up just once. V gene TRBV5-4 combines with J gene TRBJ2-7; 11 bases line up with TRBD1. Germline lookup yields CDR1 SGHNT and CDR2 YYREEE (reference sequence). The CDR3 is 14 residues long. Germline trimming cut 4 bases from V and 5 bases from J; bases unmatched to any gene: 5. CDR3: CASSPEGQGDEQYF. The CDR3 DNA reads TGTGCCAGCAGCCCCGAGGGACAGGGGGACGAGCAGTACTTC.

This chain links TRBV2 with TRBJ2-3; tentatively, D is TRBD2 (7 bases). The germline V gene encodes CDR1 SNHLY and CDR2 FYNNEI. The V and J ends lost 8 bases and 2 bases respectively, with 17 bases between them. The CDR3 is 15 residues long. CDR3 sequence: CASVRAGAITDTQYF. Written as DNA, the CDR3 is TGTGCCAGCGTCAGGGCGGGGGCCATCACAGATACGCAGTATTTT.

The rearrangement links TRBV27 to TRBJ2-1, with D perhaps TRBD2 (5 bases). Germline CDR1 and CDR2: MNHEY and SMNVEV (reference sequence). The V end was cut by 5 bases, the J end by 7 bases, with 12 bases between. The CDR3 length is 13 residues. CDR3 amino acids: CASSRRPGNEQFF. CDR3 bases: TGTGCCAGCAGTCGACGGCCGGGAAATGAGCAGTTCTTC.

The CDR3 DNA sequence: TGTGCCAGCAGCTCTGTGGGGCGCACAGATACGCAGTATTTT. Amino acid sequence: CASSSVGRTDTQYF. The chain has TRBV5-6 and TRBJ2-3, with D maybe TRBD1 (5 bases). Between the trimmed V and J ends, which lost 3 bases and 1 base, there was a span of 9 bases. The CDR3 is made up of 14 amino acids. CDR1 SGHDT and CDR2 YYEEEE come from the germline V gene.

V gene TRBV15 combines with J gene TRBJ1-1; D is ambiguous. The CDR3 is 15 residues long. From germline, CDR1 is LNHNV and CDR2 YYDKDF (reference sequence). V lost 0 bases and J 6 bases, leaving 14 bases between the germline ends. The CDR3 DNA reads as TGTGCCACCAGCAGAGATCTCGGAGGATTCGCTGAAGCTTTCTTT. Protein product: CATSRDLGGFAEAFF.

CDR3 sequence reads: CASSSQTGDGANVLTF. CDR3 nucleotides: TGTGCCAGCAGCTCCCAGACGGGAGATGGGGCCAACGTCCTGACTTTC. This chain connects TRBV7-9 to TRBJ2-6; the D gene is possibly TRBD2 (6 bases). The V end lost 4 bases, the J end lost 3 bases, and 13 bases lay between the germline ends. Germline lookup yields CDR1 SEHNR and CDR2 FQNEAQ (reference sequence). This CDR3 has 16 amino acids.

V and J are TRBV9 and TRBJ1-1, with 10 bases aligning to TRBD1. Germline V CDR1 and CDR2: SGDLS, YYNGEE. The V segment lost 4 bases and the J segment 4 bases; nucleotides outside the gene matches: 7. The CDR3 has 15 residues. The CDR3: CASSTRQGAGTEAFF. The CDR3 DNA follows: TGTGCCAGCAGCACTCGACAGGGGGCCGGCACTGAAGCTTTCTTT.

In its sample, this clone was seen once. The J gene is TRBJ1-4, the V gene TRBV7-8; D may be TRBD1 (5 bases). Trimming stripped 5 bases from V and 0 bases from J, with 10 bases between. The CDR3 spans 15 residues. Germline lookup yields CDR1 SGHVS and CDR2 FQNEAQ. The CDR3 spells CASSPDSATNEKLFF. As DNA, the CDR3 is TGTGCCAGCAGCCCAGACAGTGCAACTAATGAAAAACTGTTTTTT.

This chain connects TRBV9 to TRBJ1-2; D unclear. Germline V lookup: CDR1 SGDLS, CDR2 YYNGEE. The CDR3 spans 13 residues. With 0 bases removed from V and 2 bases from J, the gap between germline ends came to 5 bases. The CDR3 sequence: CASSVAGNYGYTF. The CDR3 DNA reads TGTGCCAGCAGCGTAGCAGGAAACTATGGCTACACCTTC.

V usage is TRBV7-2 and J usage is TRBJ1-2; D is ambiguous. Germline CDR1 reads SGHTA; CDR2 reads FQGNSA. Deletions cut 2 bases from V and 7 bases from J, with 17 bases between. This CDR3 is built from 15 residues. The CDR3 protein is CASSLMEGGHRGYTF. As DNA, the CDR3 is TGTGCCAGCAGCTTAATGGAGGGCGGTCACCGTGGCTACACCTTC.

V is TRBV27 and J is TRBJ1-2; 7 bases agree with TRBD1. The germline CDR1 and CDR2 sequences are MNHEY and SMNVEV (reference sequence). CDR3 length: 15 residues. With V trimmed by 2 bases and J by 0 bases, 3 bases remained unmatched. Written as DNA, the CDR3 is TGTGCCAGCAGTTTAAAGACAGGGACTAACTATGGCTACACCTTC. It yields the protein CASSLKTGTNYGYTF.

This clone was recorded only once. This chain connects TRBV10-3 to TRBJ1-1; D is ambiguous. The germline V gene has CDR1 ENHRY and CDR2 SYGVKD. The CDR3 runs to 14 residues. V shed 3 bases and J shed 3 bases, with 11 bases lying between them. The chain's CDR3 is CAISENMYDTEAFF. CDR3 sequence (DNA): TGTGCCATCAGTGAAAACATGTACGACACTGAAGCTTTCTTT.

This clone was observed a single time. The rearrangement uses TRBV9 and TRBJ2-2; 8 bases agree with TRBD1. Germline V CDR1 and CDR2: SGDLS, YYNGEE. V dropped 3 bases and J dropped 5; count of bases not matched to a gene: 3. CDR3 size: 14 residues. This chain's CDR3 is CASSATGVTGELFF. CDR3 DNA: TGTGCCAGCAGCGCGACAGGGGTGACCGGGGAGCTGTTTTTT.

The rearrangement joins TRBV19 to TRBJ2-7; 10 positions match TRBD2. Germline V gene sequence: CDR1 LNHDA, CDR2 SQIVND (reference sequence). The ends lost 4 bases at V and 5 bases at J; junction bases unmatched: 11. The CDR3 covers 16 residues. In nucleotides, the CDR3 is TGTGCCAGTAGTAACAACCTTAGCGGGAGGTCCCACGAGCAGTACTTC. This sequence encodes CASSNNLSGRSHEQYF.

The CDR3 DNA is TGTGCCAGCAGCGTAGATCCAGCGGAGAACACCGGGGAGCTGTTTTTT. Translation: CASSVDPAENTGELFF. The V call is TRBV9, the J call TRBJ2-2; a weak D match, TRBD2 (5 bases). Per the germline V gene, CDR1 is SGDLS and CDR2 is YYNGEE. The CDR3 sequence is 16 residues long. V was clipped by 0 bases and J by 1 base, with 10 bases between them.

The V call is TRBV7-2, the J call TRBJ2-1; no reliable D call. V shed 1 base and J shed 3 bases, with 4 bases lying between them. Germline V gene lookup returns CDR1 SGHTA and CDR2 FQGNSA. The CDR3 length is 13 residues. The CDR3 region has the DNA TGTGCCAGCAGCTTAGATAACTACAATGAGCAGTTCTTC. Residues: CASSLDNYNEQFF. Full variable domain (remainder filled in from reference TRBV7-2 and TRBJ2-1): GAGVSQSPSNKVTEKGKDVELRCDPISGHTALYWYRQSLGQGLEFLIYFQGNSAPDKSGLPSDRFSAERTGGSVSTLTIQRTQQEDSAVYLCASSLDNYNEQFFGPGTRLTVL.

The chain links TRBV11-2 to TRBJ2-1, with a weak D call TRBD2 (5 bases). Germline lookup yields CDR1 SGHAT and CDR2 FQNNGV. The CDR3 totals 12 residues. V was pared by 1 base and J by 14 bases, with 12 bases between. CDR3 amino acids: CASSLGGLAKFF. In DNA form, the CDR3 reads TGTGCCAGCAGCTTAGGAGGGTTAGCGAAGTTCTTC. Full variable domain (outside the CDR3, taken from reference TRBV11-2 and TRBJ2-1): EAGVAQSPRYKIIEKRQSVAFWCNPISGHATLYWYQQILGQGPKLLIQFQNNGVVDDSQLPKDRFSAERLKGVDSTLKIQPAKLEDSAVYLCASSLGGLAKFFGPGTRLTVL.

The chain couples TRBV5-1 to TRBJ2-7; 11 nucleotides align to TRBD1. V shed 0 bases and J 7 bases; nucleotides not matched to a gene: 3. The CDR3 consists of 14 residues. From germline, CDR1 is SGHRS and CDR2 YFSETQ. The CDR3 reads CASSLGGQGVEQYF. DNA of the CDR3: TGCGCCAGCAGCTTGGGGGGACAGGGGGTTGAGCAGTACTTC.

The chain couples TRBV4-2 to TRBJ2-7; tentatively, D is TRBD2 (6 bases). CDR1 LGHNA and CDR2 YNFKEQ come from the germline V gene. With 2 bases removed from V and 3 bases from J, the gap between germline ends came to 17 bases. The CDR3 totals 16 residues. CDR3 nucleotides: TGTGCCAGCAGCCAAAACCCGGCTAGCGTGGTCTACGAGCAGTACTTC. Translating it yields CASSQNPASVVYEQYF.

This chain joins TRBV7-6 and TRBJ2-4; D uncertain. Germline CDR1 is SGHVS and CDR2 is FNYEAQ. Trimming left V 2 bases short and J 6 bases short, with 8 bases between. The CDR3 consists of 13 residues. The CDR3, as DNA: TGTGCCAGCAGCTTAAGACTGGGAAACATTCAGTACTTC. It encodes CASSLRLGNIQYF.

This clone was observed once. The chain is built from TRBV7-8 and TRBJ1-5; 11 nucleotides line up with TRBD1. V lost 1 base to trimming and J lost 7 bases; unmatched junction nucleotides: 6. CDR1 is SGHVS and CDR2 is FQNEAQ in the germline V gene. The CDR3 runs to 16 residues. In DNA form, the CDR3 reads TGTGCCAGCAGCTTAGGGGGGACAGGGGGTGGGCAGCCCCAGCATTTT. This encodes CASSLGGTGGGQPQHF.